This T cell receptor (beta chain) originates from a study of siplizumab effects on memory and regulatory T cells. Every sample had some 100,000 of its TCR templates assayed. Libraries were prepared by immunoSEQ multiplex PCR; TCRdb keeps only in-frame clonotypes and omits some of them. The sample yields approximately 100,000 clones, roughly 94% seen once. As to this clone: Its specificity is not known.

CDR3 size: 16 residues. Germline V gene lookup returns CDR1 SGHTA and CDR2 FQGNSA. With V trimmed by 1 base and J by 2 bases, 4 bases remained unmatched. General study results and limits: Roughly 75-96% of proliferating clones (CD4+ or CD8+) could not be assigned a naive or memory phenotype. Significantly reduced by siplizumab was the cumulative frequency of alloreactive sequences, namely those traceable to unstimulated CD4+ memory cells. Greater diversity than memory cells seemed evident in naive T cells, which also appeared to be major alloresponse contributors.

This receptor was obtained from a human donor in good health. V is TRBV7-2 and J is TRBJ1-5, with TRBD1 matching 8 bases. Sequencing input: Tregs sorted from blood. The CDR3 region is CASSLGRGPRNQPQHF. The DNA for the CDR3 is TGTGCCAGCAGCTTAGGCAGGGGGCCTCGCAATCAGCCCCAGCATTTT.